This TCR beta chain was found in a study of T cell changes during pregnancy in multiple sclerosis. Libraries were prepared by immunoSEQ multiplex PCR; TCRdb keeps only in-frame clonotypes and omits some of them. The sample records 40,000 to 55,000 clones, around 90% being singletons. J was trimmed by 7 bases and V by 5 bases; bases with no gene match: 12. The CDR3 length is 16 residues. The germline V gene has CDR1 SGHAT and CDR2 FQNNGV. The gene calls are TRBV11-2 and TRBJ2-1; 9 bases agree with TRBD2. The sample in question was CD4+ T cells from peripheral blood mononuclear cells, obtained in the second trimester of pregnancy. This TCR was recovered from a female donor with multiple sclerosis, enrolled in a pregnancy study. DNA for the CDR3: TGTGCCAGCAGCCCCCGCCCGCGGGGGGGCATTAATGAGCAGTTCTTC. Translating it yields CASSPRPRGGINEQFF.